The present T cell receptor beta chain was sequenced within a study of T cell responses to AZD1222 COVID-19 vaccine. The study, taken as a whole, reports: The span of vaccine-associated CD4 TCRs extended across spike, with dominance at 160-218 and 743-854. Only a handful of people who got AZD1222 tested seropositive at baseline. Reportedly, nearly half the spike-specific TCRs target unmutated variant regions.

Trimming took 3 bases from V and 7 from J; bases not matched to a gene: 6. The CDR3 contains 14 residues. Germline CDR1 reads LNHDA; CDR2 reads SQIVND (reference sequence). Of note for this clone: The target antigen is unknown.

Generated by immunoSEQ multiplex PCR, the TCRdb table keeps only in-frame clones and is missing some. The table has 110,000 to 150,000 clones, about 94% seen once. The clonotype comes from an adult in good health. V gene TRBV19 combines with J gene TRBJ1-2; TRBD1 matches at 9 bases. Sequencing was performed on peripheral blood, taken on day 0 of AZD1222 vaccination. The CDR3 region has the DNA TGTGCCAGTAGTATGAAGACAGGGGGTCGTGGCTACACCTTC. This translates into CASSMKTGGRGYTF.